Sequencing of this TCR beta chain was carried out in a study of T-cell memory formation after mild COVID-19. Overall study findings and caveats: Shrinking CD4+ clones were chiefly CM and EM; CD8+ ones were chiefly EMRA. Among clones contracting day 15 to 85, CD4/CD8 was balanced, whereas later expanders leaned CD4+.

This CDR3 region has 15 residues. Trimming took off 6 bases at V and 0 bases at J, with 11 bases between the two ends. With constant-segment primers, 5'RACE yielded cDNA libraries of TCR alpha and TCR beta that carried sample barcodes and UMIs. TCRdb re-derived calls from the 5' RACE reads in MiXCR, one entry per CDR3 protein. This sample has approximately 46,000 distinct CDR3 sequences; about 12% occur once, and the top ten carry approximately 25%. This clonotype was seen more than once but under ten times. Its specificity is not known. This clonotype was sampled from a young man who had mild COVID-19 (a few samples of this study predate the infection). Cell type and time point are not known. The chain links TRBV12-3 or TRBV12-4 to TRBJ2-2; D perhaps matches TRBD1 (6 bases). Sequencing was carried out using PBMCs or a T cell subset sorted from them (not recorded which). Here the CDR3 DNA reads TGTGCCAGCAGGAGGGGGATCTCGAACACCGGGGAGCTGTTTTTT. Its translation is CASRRGISNTGELFF.